This T cell receptor (beta chain) was sequenced for a study of T cell responses to AZD1222 COVID-19 vaccine. The protocol was immunoSEQ multiplex PCR, while the TCRdb copy is restricted to in-frame clones and leaves out a portion. The table shows some 140,000 clones, with under 95% occurring only once. Study results and limitations: Donors skewed white British and female; clonal diversity was possibly underestimated. Sampling captured repertoires only after the peak T cell response. The breadth and depth of Spike-specific TCRs increased once two AZD1222 doses had been given.

Germline V gene sequence: CDR1 LGHDT, CDR2 YNNKEL (reference sequence). V lost 4 bases and J lost 6, with 10 bases in between. The CDR3 covers 13 residues. This clone was seen just once. What it binds is unknown. This chain uses TRBV3-1 (or the pseudogene TRBV3-2) with TRBJ1-5; perhaps TRBD1 as D (6 bases). Sequencing was performed on peripheral blood, taken on day 0 of AZD1222 vaccination. This receptor was obtained from an adult in good health. CDR3: CASSPGDPQPQHF. The CDR3 coding sequence is TGTGCCAGCAGCCCAGGGGACCCTCAGCCCCAGCATTTT.